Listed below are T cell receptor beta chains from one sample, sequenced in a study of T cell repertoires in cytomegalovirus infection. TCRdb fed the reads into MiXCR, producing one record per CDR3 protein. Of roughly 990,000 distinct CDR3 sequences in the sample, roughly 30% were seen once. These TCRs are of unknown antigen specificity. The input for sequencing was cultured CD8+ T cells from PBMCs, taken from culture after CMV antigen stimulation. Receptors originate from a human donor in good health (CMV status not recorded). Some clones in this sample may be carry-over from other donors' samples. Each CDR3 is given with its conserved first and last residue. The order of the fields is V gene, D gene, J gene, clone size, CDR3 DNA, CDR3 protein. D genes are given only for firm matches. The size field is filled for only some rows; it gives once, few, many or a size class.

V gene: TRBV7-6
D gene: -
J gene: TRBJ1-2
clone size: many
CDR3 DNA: TGTGCCAGCAGCCCAGGCGGGGAGAGCTACACCTTC
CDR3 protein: CASSPGGESYTF

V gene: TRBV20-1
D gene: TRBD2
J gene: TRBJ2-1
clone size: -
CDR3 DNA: TGCAGTGCTAGAGATTTCCTAGCGGGGGGGCCCACCTACAATGAGCAGTTCTTC
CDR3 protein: CSARDFLAGGPTYNEQFF

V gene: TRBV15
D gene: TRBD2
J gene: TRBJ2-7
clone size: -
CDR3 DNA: TGTGCCGTACCAGGACTAGCCGGTGAGCAGTACTTC
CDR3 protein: CAVPGLAGEQYF

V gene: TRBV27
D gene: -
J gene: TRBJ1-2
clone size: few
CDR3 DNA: TGTGCCAGCAGTTTTGGCCAGCCGAACTATGGCTACACCTTC
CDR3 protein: CASSFGQPNYGYTF

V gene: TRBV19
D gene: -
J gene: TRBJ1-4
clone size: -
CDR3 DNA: TGTGCCAGCCTTAACACGATTAATGAAAAACTGTTTTTT
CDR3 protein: CASLNTINEKLFF

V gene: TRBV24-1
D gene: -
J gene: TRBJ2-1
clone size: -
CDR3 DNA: TGTGCCACCAGTGATTTCTACCCGGGGGGCCCCTACAATGAGCAGTTCTTC
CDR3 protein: CATSDFYPGGPYNEQFF

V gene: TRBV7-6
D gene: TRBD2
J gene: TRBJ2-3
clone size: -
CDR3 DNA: TGTGCCAGCAGCTTACGTCGCGGCGGGGGGACCGATTCACCGACTAGCACAGATACGCAGTATTTT
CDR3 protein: CASSLRRGGGTDSPTSTDTQYF

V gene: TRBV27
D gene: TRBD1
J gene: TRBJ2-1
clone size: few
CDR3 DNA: TGTGCCAGCAGTTGGACAGGGGCCCTCTACAATGAGCAGTTCTTC
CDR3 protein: CASSWTGALYNEQFF

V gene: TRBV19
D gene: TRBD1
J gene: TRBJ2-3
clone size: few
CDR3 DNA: TGTGCCAGTAGGAAGACAGGGGGCGACACAGATACGCAGTATTTT
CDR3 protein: CASRKTGGDTDTQYF

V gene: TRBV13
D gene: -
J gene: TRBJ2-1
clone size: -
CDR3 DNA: TGTGCCAGCAGCTTAGGGACAGGGACTAGTAATGAGCAGTTCTTC
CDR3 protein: CASSLGTGTSNEQFF

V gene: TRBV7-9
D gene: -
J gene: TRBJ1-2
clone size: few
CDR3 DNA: TGTGCCAGCAGCTTAGTAGGGCAGGGCCTCAATGGCTACACCTTC
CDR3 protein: CASSLVGQGLNGYTF

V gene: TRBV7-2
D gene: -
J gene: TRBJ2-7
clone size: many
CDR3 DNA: TGTGCCAGCAGCCCCGGACGGCCCATGGACGAGCAGTACTTC
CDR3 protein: CASSPGRPMDEQYF

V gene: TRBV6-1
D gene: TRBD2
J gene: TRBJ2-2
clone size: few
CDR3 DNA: TGTGCCAGCAGTTTAGGACTAGCATCTTCCGGGGAGCTGTTTTTT
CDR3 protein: CASSLGLASSGELFF

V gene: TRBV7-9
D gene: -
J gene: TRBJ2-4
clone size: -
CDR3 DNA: TGTGCCAGCAGCCCGGAAGGGGTAGCCAAAAACATTCAGTACTTC
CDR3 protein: CASSPEGVAKNIQYF

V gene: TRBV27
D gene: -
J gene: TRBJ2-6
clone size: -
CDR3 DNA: TGTGCCAGCAGTAAGAGCTCTGGGGCCAACGTCCTGACTTTC
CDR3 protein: CASSKSSGANVLTF

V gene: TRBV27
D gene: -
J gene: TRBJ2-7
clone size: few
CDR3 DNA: TGTGCCAGCAGTTTATCTAGTGGGATCGAGCAGTACTTC
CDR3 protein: CASSLSSGIEQYF

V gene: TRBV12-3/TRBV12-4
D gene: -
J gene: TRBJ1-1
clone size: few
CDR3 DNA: TGTGCCACCTCGGCGGCGGGCACTGAAGCTTTCTTT
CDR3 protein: CATSAAGTEAFF

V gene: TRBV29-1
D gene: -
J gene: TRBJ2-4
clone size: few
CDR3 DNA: TGCAGCGTGGACAGTGGGACCAAAAACATTCAGTACTTC
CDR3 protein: CSVDSGTKNIQYF

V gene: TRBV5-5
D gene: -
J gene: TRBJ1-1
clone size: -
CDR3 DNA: TGTGCCAGCAGCTTGGGATCGTACCATGCTTTCTTT
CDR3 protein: CASSLGSYHAFF

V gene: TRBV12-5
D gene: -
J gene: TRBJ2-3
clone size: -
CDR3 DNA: TGTGCTAGTGCCCCCATCGACTTCACAGATACGCAGTATTTT
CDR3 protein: CASAPIDFTDTQYF

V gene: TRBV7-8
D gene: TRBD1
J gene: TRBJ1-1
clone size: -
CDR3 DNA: TGTGCCAGCAGCAGACCAGGGGGCGCGGGGAACACTGAAGCTTTCTTT
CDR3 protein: CASSRPGGAGNTEAFF

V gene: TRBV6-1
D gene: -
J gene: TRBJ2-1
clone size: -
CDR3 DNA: TGTGCCAGCTATGCCGGGACCGTCTCCGACAATGAGCAGTTCTTC
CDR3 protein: CASYAGTVSDNEQFF

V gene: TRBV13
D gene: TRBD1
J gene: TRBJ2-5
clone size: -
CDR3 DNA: TGTGCCAGCAGCTTAGAGGGGGCTGCCCTCCCGGAAGAGACCCAGTACTTC
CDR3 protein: CASSLEGAALPEETQYF